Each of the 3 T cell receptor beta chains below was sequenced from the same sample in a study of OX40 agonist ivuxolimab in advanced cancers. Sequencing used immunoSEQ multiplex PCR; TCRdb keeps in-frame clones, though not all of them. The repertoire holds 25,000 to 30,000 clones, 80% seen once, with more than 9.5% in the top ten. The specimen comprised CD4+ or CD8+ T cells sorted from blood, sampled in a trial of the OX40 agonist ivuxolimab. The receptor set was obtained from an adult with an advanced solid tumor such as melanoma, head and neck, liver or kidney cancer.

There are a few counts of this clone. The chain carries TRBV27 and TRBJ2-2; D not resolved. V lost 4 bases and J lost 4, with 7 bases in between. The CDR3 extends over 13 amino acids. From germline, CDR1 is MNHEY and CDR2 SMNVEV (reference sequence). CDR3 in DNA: TGTGCCAGCAGTTATGACTTCACCGGGGAGCTGTTTTTT. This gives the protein CASSYDFTGELFF.

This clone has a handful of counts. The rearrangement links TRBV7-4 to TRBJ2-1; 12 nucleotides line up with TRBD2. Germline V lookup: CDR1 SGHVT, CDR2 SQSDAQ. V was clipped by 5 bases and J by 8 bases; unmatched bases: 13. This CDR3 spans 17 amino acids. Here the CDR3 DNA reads TGTGCCAGCAGCGCACCATTCCTAGCGGGGGGGCCCTATGAGCAGTTCTTC. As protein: CASSAPFLAGGPYEQFF. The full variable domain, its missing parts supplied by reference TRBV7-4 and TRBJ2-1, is GAGVSQSPRYKVAKRGRDVALRCDSISGHVTLYWYRQTLGQGSEVLTYSQSDAQRDKSGRPSGRFSAERPERSVSTLKIQRTEQGDSAVYLCASSAPFLAGGPYEQFFGPGTRLTVL.

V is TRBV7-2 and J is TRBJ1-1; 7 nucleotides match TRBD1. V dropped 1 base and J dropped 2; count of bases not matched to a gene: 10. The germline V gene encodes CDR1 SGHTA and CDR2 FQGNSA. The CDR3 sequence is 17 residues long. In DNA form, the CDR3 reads TGTGCCAGCAGCTTAGGCAGGCAACAGGGGATAAACACTGAAGCTTTCTTT. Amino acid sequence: CASSLGRQQGINTEAFF.